The clone carrying this T cell receptor (beta chain) has just a few counts. This sample was included in a study of blood T cell repertoires in COVID-19. Study in general: COVID-19 samples from acute and convalescent phases originated in the United States, Italy and Spain. PBMCs, B-cell-depleted T cells, or T cells provided the cDNA or gDNA that made up the material.

This CDR3 has 17 amino acids. V dropped 3 bases and J dropped 2; count of bases not matched to a gene: 9. CDR1 is DFQATT and CDR2 is SNEGSKA in the germline V gene (reference sequence). As originally analysed: The assay estimated nucleated cells by amplifying reference gene primers. Sequenced by immunoSEQ multiplex PCR; TCRdb stores in-frame clones only, minus some. Clone size and the V and J calls come from that table; the DNA yielded D and trimming. The sample lists under 30,000 clones, more than 80% occurring once. The rearrangement joins TRBV20-1 to TRBJ2-6; TRBD1 agrees at 8 bases. Material for sequencing was peripheral blood. The TCR sequence derives from a woman aged 80 or older with active or convalescent COVID-19. In DNA, the CDR3 is TGCAGTGCTAGTTCGGACAGGGTGCCCCCTGGGGCCAACGTCCTGACTTTC. Its protein product is CSASSDRVPPGANVLTF.